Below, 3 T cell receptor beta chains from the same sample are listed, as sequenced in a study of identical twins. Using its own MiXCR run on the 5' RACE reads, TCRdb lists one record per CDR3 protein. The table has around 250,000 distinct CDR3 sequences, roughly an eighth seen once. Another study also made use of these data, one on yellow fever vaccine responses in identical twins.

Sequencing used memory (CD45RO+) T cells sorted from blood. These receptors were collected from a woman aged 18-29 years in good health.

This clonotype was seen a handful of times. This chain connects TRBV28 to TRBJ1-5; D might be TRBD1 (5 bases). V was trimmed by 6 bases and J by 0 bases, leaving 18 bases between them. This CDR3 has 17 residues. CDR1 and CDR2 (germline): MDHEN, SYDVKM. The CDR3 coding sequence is TGTGCCAGCAGGTCTCCCCTGGGACCGTATAGCAATCAGCCCCAGCATTTT. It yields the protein CASRSPLGPYSNQPQHF.

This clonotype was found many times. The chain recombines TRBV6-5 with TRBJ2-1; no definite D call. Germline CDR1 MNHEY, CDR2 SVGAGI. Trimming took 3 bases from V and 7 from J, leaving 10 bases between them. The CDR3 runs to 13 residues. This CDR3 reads CASSYPATNEQFF. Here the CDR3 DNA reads TGTGCCAGCAGTTATCCAGCTACGAATGAGCAGTTCTTC.

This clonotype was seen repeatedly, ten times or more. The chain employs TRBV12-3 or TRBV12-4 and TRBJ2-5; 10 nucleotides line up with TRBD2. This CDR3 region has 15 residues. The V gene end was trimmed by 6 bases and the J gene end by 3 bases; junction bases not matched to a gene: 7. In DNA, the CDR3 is TGTGCCAGCAGGAACGGAGCGGGGGGGAAAGAGACCCAGTACTTC. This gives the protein CASRNGAGGKETQYF.